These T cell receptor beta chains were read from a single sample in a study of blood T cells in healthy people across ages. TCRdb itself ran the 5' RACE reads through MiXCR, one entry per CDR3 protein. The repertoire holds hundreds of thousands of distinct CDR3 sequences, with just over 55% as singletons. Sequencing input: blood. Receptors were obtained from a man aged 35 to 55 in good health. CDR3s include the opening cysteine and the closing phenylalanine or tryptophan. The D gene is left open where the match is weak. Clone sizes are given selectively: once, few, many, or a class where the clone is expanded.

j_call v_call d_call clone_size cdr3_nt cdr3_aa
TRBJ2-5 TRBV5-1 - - TGCGCCAGCAAAAGCTCCTTCAGGGACAATGAGCAGTACTTC CASKSSFRDNEQYF
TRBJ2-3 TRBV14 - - TGTGCCAGCAGCCCGGAGATCGGAGATACGCAGTATTTT CASSPEIGDTQYF
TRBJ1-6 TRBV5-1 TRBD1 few TGCGCCAGCGCCCCCAGGGGGAATTCACCCCTCCACTTT CASAPRGNSPLHF
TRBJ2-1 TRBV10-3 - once TGTGCCATCAGACGTTCAGGGGGACTAGAAGACAATGAGCAGTTCTTC CAIRRSGGLEDNEQFF
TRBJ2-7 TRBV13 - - TGTGCCAGCAGCTCCCTGCGGGACCCCCTGAACGAGCAGTACTTC CASSSLRDPLNEQYF
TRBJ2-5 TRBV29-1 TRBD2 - TGCAGCGGGGCGGGGGTGGAGACCCAGTACTTC CSGAGVETQYF
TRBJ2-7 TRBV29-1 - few TGCAGCGTCAGGGGAGTAAACAGGGCTTACGAGCAGTACTTC CSVRGVNRAYEQYF
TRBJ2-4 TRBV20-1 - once TGCAGTGCCGGCCCTACTGTGGCAGGTCTAGCCAAAAACATTCAGTACTTC CSAGPTVAGLAKNIQYF
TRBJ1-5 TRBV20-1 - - TGCAGTGCTAGAAAGAAGGGTGGCAATCAGCCCCAGCATTTT CSARKKGGNQPQHF
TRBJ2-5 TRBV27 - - TGTGCCAGCAGTATCGGGGAGAGAGAGACCCAGTACTTC CASSIGERETQYF
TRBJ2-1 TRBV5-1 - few TGCGCCAGCAGCTTGGATAGCGCGGTTGAGCAGTTCTTC CASSLDSAVEQFF
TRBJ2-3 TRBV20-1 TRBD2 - TGCAGTGCAACCGGGACTAGCCTCACAGATACGCAGTATTTT CSATGTSLTDTQYF
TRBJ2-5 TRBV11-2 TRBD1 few TGTGCCAGCAGCTCTTACAGGGGGCCGGAAGAGACCCAGTACTTC CASSSYRGPEETQYF
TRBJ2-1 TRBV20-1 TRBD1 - TGCAGTGCCCGGCCGGGACAGGGCTACAATGAGCAGTTCTTC CSARPGQGYNEQFF
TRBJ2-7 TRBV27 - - TGTGCCAGCAGTTTTCGGGACTCCTACGAGCAGTACTTC CASSFRDSYEQYF